These 18 T cell receptor beta chains share one sample of origin, sequenced in a study of T cell changes during pregnancy in multiple sclerosis. Profiled with immunoSEQ multiplex PCR; TCRdb holds only in-frame clones, not every one. The sample contains about 100,000 clones, approximately 92% of which appear only once. The material sequenced was peripheral blood, taken in the second trimester of pregnancy. Every receptor here comes from a female donor with multiple sclerosis, enrolled in a pregnancy study.

The CDR3 spells CASSLRATSSYNSPLHF. The CDR3 DNA is TGTGCCAGCTCCCTGAGGGCCACGAGCTCCTATAATTCACCCCTCCACTTT. The chain couples TRBV19 to TRBJ1-6; D call uncertain. In germline, CDR1 is LNHDA, CDR2 SQIVND (reference sequence). V was pared by 9 bases and J by 0 bases, with 18 bases between. The CDR3 extends over 17 amino acids.

The chain is built from TRBV2 and TRBJ1-5, with a possible D match to TRBD1 (6 bases). The CDR3 covers 15 residues. The V end was cut by 8 bases, the J end by 0 bases, with 14 bases between. The germline V gene has CDR1 SNHLY and CDR2 FYNNEI. The CDR3 nucleotides read TGTGCCAGCGGAGGACAGACAAATAGCAATCAGCCCCAGCATTTT. It specifies CASGGQTNSNQPQHF.

The rearrangement links TRBV28 to TRBJ1-2; D may be TRBD1 (5 bases). The CDR3 runs to 15 residues. V was shortened by 3 bases and J by 7 bases, with 18 bases between the two germline ends. Per germline, CDR1 MDHEN and CDR2 SYDVKM. CDR3 nucleotides: TGTGCCAGCAGTTTGTGGGGGGGGGAAAGCGGTGGCTACACCTTC. Its translation is CASSLWGGESGGYTF.

The V call is TRBV2, the J call TRBJ1-5, with a weak D call TRBD1 (6 bases). CDR1 is SNHLY and CDR2 is FYNNEI in the germline V gene. V was cut by 6 bases and J by 5 bases, with 14 bases left in between. CDR3 length equals 14 residues. The CDR3 here is CASSPQTGYQPQHF. CDR3 sequence (DNA): TGTGCCAGCAGCCCTCAGACAGGCTATCAGCCCCAGCATTTT. Full variable domain (remainder filled in from reference TRBV2 and TRBJ1-5): EPEVTQTPSHQVTQMGQEVILRCVPISNHLYFYWYRQILGQKVEFLVSFYNNEISEKSEIFDDQFSVERPDGSNFTLKIRSTKLEDSAMYFCASSPQTGYQPQHFGDGTRLSIL.

With respect to this clone: A junction end diverges from the germline sequence, so it may reflect a read error. The chain employs TRBV13 and TRBJ2-7; 13 bases are shared with TRBD2. This CDR3 is 15 amino acids long. The V gene's germline CDR1 is PRHDT and CDR2 FYEKMQ (reference sequence). CDR3 region: CASSRSFGLAGELAF. The CDR3 DNA reads as TGTGCCAGCAGCCGATCTTTTGGACTAGCGGGGGAATTGGCGTTC.

The chain recombines TRBV5-1 with TRBJ1-1; 9 nucleotides align to TRBD1. Trimming at V came to 3 bases and at J to 6 bases, leaving 3 bases not matched to a gene. This CDR3 contains 13 residues. Germline V gives CDR1 SGHRS, CDR2 YFSETQ. CDR3 in amino acids: CASSWTGDAEAFF. The CDR3, as DNA: TGCGCCAGCAGCTGGACAGGGGACGCTGAAGCTTTCTTT.

The chain recombines TRBV19 with TRBJ2-1; 13 nucleotides align to TRBD2. CDR1 is LNHDA and CDR2 is SQIVND in the germline V gene (reference sequence). CDR3 length: 19 residues. The trim removed 5 bases at V and 1 base at J, leaving 11 bases unmatched. This CDR3 is CASSAGRLAGGNSYNEQFF. Here the CDR3 DNA reads TGTGCCAGTAGTGCGGGGCGACTAGCGGGGGGAAATTCCTACAATGAGCAGTTCTTC.

CDR3 region: CASRQSIQETQYF. Written as DNA, the CDR3 is TGTGCCAGCAGACAGTCCATCCAAGAGACCCAGTACTTC. The rearrangement joins TRBV6-1 to TRBJ2-5; D ambiguous. V dropped 6 bases and J dropped 1 base, with 9 bases sitting between them. The CDR3 has 13 residues. Germline CDR1 is MNHNS and CDR2 is SASEGT.

The chain couples TRBV2 to TRBJ2-1, with 11 bases aligning to TRBD2. Germline values: CDR1 SNHLY, CDR2 FYNNEI. This CDR3 has 15 residues. Trimming took 2 bases from V and 9 from J; bases not matched to a gene: 6. CDR3 nucleotides: TGTGCCAGCAGTGAAAAGACTAGCGGGAAGGTTGAGCAGTTCTTC. The encoded protein is CASSEKTSGKVEQFF. Variable domain in full (rest from reference TRBV2 and TRBJ2-1): EPEVTQTPSHQVTQMGQEVILRCVPISNHLYFYWYRQILGQKVEFLVSFYNNEISEKSEIFDDQFSVERPDGSNFTLKIRSTKLEDSAMYFCASSEKTSGKVEQFFGPGTRLTVL.

The chain has TRBV7-2 and TRBJ1-3; 7 bases fit TRBD1. The ends lost 1 base at V and 2 bases at J; junction bases unmatched: 2. Germline CDR1 reads SGHTA; CDR2 reads FQGNSA. CDR3 size: 15 residues. CDR3 loop: CASSLEDRAGNTIYF. The DNA for the CDR3 is TGTGCCAGCAGCTTAGAAGACAGGGCTGGAAACACCATATATTTT.

The chain carries TRBV4-2 and TRBJ2-2, with 13 bases that match TRBD2. After removal of 3 bases from V and 5 bases from J, the junction contained 6 bases not matched to a gene. The CDR3 extends over 17 amino acids. The V gene's germline CDR1 is LGHNA and CDR2 YNFKEQ. The CDR3: CASSHTGLAGATGELFF. CDR3 in DNA: TGTGCCAGCAGCCATACCGGACTAGCGGGAGCTACCGGGGAGCTGTTTTTT.

This clone was seen once. V is TRBV5-6 and J is TRBJ2-7; D not certain. Germline assignment: CDR1 SGHDT and CDR2 YYEEEE. The CDR3 is made up of 12 amino acids. Trimming cost V 1 base and J 3 bases, with 5 bases left between them. CDR3 residues: CASSLISYEQYF. CDR3 sequence (DNA): TGTGCCAGCAGCTTGATCAGCTACGAGCAGTACTTC. Filled out from reference TRBV5-6 and TRBJ2-7, the complete variable domain reads DAGVTQSPTHLIKTRGQQVTLRCSPKSGHDTVSWYQQALGQGPQFIFQYYEEEERQRGNFPDRFSGHQFPNYSSELNVNALLLGDSALYLCASSLISYEQYFGPGTRLTVT.

The V gene is TRBV5-1, the J gene TRBJ1-2; D perhaps matches TRBD1 (6 bases). CDR1 SGHRS and CDR2 YFSETQ come from the germline V gene. The CDR3 spans 14 residues. Trimming shortened V by 5 bases and J by 4 bases, and 15 bases separated the two germline ends. CDR3: CASSRQEGSYGYTF. Here the CDR3 DNA reads TGCGCCAGCAGTCGACAGGAAGGGAGCTATGGCTACACCTTC.

The chain couples TRBV4-1 to TRBJ2-1; D perhaps matches TRBD1 (5 bases). The germline V gene has CDR1 MGHRA and CDR2 YSYEKL. V was clipped by 1 base and J by 8 bases, with 12 bases between them. The CDR3 covers 14 residues. The CDR3 DNA is TGCGCCAGCAGCCAAGGTTCAGACAGCCATGAGCAGTTCTTC. Its translation: CASSQGSDSHEQFF.

The V and J genes are TRBV4-1 and TRBJ2-5, with 7 positions matching TRBD2. V was clipped by 4 bases and J by 1 base; unmatched bases: 18. The CDR3 contains 19 residues. From germline, CDR1 is MGHRA and CDR2 YSYEKL. In DNA, the CDR3 is TGCGCCAGCAGCCTGGTTCAGGCCGGTAGCGGGCCTTTCCAAGAGACCCAGTACTTC. As protein: CASSLVQAGSGPFQETQYF.

The chain is built from TRBV7-3 and TRBJ2-1, with TRBD2 identical over 7 bases. Trimming at V came to 5 bases and at J to 7 bases, leaving 14 bases not matched to a gene. Germline values: CDR1 SGHTA, CDR2 FQGTGA. This CDR3 is 16 amino acids long. In DNA, the CDR3 is TGTGCCAGCAGCCCCCGAGCGGGGAGTGATGGGAATGAGCAGTTCTTC. It yields the protein CASSPRAGSDGNEQFF.

The chain joins TRBV27 to TRBJ2-7; D may be TRBD2 (5 bases). Trimming stripped 2 bases from V and 7 bases from J, with 9 bases between. The CDR3 runs 12 residues. The germline CDR1 and CDR2 sequences are MNHEY and SMNVEV (reference sequence). The CDR3 DNA sequence: TGTGCCAGCAGTTTAACTGGCGGGGAGCAGTACTTC. Translated: CASSLTGGEQYF.

The chain joins TRBV5-1 to TRBJ2-1, with a tentative D call TRBD1 (6 bases). In germline, CDR1 is SGHRS, CDR2 YFSETQ. This CDR3 has 15 residues. Trimming removed 4 bases from V and 5 bases from J, with 16 bases in between. In nucleotides, the CDR3 is TGCGCCAGCAGCCAGACAGGAGGTTTCAACAATGAGCAGTTCTTC. Translated, it gives CASSQTGGFNNEQFF.